These T cell receptor beta chains were read from a single sample in a study of human T cells and chemical hapten exposure. Each CDR3 protein is one row after TCRdb ran MiXCR on the RACE reads. Here the sample spans some 120,000 distinct CDR3 sequences, around 10% being singletons. The sample was whole blood, taken in connection with sensitization to the hapten diphenylcyclopropenone (DPC). These TCRs come from a woman aged 50 to 60 with alopecia areata. Some clones in this sample may be carry-over from other donors' samples. Both conserved end residues are part of each CDR3. D genes are given only for firm matches. The listing skips clone size in some rows; elsewhere it reads once, few, many or a size class.

j_call: TRBJ2-3
v_call: TRBV6-5
d_call: NA
clone_size: NA
cdr3_aa: CASSYGGLDTQYF
cdr3_nt: TGTGCCAGCAGTTACGGTGGTTTAGATACGCAGTATTTT

j_call: TRBJ2-4
v_call: TRBV27
d_call: TRBD1
clone_size: few
cdr3_aa: CASSDRVVTSKNIQYF
cdr3_nt: TGTGCCAGCAGTGACAGGGTAGTAACATCCAAAAACATTCAGTACTTC

j_call: TRBJ1-5
v_call: TRBV18
d_call: NA
clone_size: many
cdr3_aa: CASSSAGGHNQPQHF
cdr3_nt: TGTGCCAGCTCTTCGGCCGGGGGGCATAATCAGCCCCAGCATTTT

j_call: TRBJ2-7
v_call: TRBV10-3
d_call: NA
clone_size: NA
cdr3_aa: CAISDGHEQYF
cdr3_nt: TGTGCCATCAGTGACGGCCACGAGCAGTACTTC

j_call: TRBJ2-7
v_call: TRBV2
d_call: NA
clone_size: few
cdr3_aa: CASSESPASYEQYF
cdr3_nt: TGTGCCAGCAGCGAGAGCCCAGCGTCCTACGAGCAGTACTTC

j_call: TRBJ1-6
v_call: TRBV7-2
d_call: NA
clone_size: NA
cdr3_aa: CASSLQGDYNSPLHF
cdr3_nt: TGTGCCAGCAGCTTACAAGGGGACTATAATTCACCCCTCCACTTT

j_call: TRBJ2-3
v_call: TRBV7-2
d_call: NA
clone_size: many
cdr3_aa: CASSLAREDTQYF
cdr3_nt: TGTGCCAGCAGCTTAGCGCGAGAAGATACGCAGTATTTT

j_call: TRBJ1-1
v_call: TRBV28
d_call: TRBD1
clone_size: NA
cdr3_aa: CASRRPGTGSAFF
cdr3_nt: TGTGCCAGCAGACGTCCCGGGACAGGGTCGGCTTTCTTT

j_call: TRBJ2-3
v_call: TRBV5-5
d_call: NA
clone_size: many
cdr3_aa: CASSFGWGTDTQYF
cdr3_nt: TGTGCCAGCAGCTTCGGGTGGGGGACAGATACGCAGTATTTT

j_call: TRBJ1-1
v_call: TRBV6-2/TRBV6-3
d_call: NA
clone_size: NA
cdr3_aa: CASSYIHNTEAFF
cdr3_nt: TGTGCCAGCAGTTACATTCATAACACTGAAGCTTTCTTT

j_call: TRBJ1-4
v_call: TRBV5-1
d_call: NA
clone_size: few
cdr3_aa: CASSLDLGLTAGKLFF
cdr3_nt: TGCGCCAGCAGCTTGGACCTGGGACTCACGGCCGGAAAACTGTTTTTT

j_call: TRBJ1-2
v_call: TRBV12-3/TRBV12-4
d_call: NA
clone_size: many
cdr3_aa: CASSLGSGGYTF
cdr3_nt: TGTGCCAGCAGTTTAGGTTCGGGTGGCTACACCTTC

j_call: TRBJ2-5
v_call: TRBV18
d_call: NA
clone_size: many
cdr3_aa: CASSPPGVRAGTQYF
cdr3_nt: TGTGCCAGCTCACCACCAGGTGTTAGGGCGGGGACCCAGTACTTC

j_call: TRBJ2-7
v_call: TRBV12-3/TRBV12-4
d_call: NA
clone_size: few
cdr3_aa: CASRSPGTAREQYF
cdr3_nt: TGTGCCAGCAGGTCCCCCGGGACTGCCCGCGAGCAGTACTTC

j_call: TRBJ2-3
v_call: TRBV7-2
d_call: TRBD2
clone_size: few
cdr3_aa: CASSLDRGLAGFPSGADTQYF
cdr3_nt: TGTGCCAGCAGCTTAGATCGAGGGCTAGCGGGATTCCCCAGCGGAGCAGATACGCAGTATTTT

j_call: TRBJ2-1
v_call: TRBV10-2
d_call: NA
clone_size: few
cdr3_aa: CASSRGTGYYNEQFF
cdr3_nt: TGCGCCAGCAGTAGAGGGACTGGGTATTACAATGAGCAGTTCTTC

j_call: TRBJ1-2
v_call: TRBV6-5
d_call: NA
clone_size: NA
cdr3_aa: CASSFQGYDGYTF
cdr3_nt: TGTGCCAGCAGTTTTCAGGGTTATGATGGCTACACCTTC

j_call: TRBJ1-3
v_call: TRBV18
d_call: TRBD1
clone_size: few
cdr3_aa: CASSPRDSGSGNTIYF
cdr3_nt: TGTGCCAGCTCACCGAGGGACAGCGGCTCTGGAAACACCATATATTTT

j_call: TRBJ1-4
v_call: TRBV5-6
d_call: TRBD1
clone_size: few
cdr3_aa: CASSTTGVGREKLFF
cdr3_nt: TGTGCCAGCAGCACGACAGGGGTTGGTCGGGAAAAACTGTTTTTT

j_call: TRBJ2-7
v_call: TRBV27
d_call: NA
clone_size: many
cdr3_aa: CATQRESSLYYEQYF
cdr3_nt: TGTGCCACACAGAGGGAGAGCTCTCTATACTACGAGCAGTACTTC

j_call: TRBJ2-3
v_call: TRBV29-1
d_call: TRBD1
clone_size: few
cdr3_aa: CSVEEQGASLDTQYF
cdr3_nt: TGCAGCGTTGAAGAGCAGGGGGCAAGCCTAGATACGCAGTATTTT

j_call: TRBJ2-7
v_call: TRBV18
d_call: TRBD2
clone_size: few
cdr3_aa: CASSVTSGSYEQYF
cdr3_nt: TGTGCCAGCTCAGTGACTAGCGGGAGCTACGAGCAGTACTTC

j_call: TRBJ2-6
v_call: TRBV6-5
d_call: NA
clone_size: NA
cdr3_aa: CASSGPQGYPGANVLTF
cdr3_nt: TGTGCCAGCAGTGGCCCCCAGGGCTACCCTGGGGCCAACGTCCTGACTTTC

j_call: TRBJ1-5
v_call: TRBV6-5
d_call: NA
clone_size: few
cdr3_aa: CASSYSENQPQHF
cdr3_nt: TGTGCCAGCAGTTACTCAGAGAATCAGCCCCAGCATTTT

j_call: TRBJ2-7
v_call: TRBV6-2/TRBV6-3
d_call: NA
clone_size: NA
cdr3_aa: CASSLALAGSYEQYF
cdr3_nt: TGTGCCAGCAGCCTCGCGCTGGCGGGGTCCTACGAGCAGTACTTC

j_call: TRBJ1-2
v_call: TRBV25-1
d_call: NA
clone_size: NA
cdr3_aa: CASRAPNYGYTF
cdr3_nt: TGTGCCAGCAGAGCTCCGAACTATGGCTACACCTTC

j_call: TRBJ2-7
v_call: TRBV28
d_call: NA
clone_size: few
cdr3_aa: CASSFWGEQYF
cdr3_nt: TGTGCCAGCAGTTTCTGGGGCGAGCAGTACTTC

j_call: TRBJ1-5
v_call: TRBV18
d_call: TRBD1
clone_size: many
cdr3_aa: CASSTGQLTGQPQHF
cdr3_nt: TGTGCCAGCTCAACGGGACAGTTAACAGGTCAGCCCCAGCATTTT

j_call: TRBJ1-6
v_call: TRBV29-1
d_call: NA
clone_size: NA
cdr3_aa: CSVGRDSPLHF
cdr3_nt: TGCAGCGTTGGGAGAGATTCACCCCTCCACTTT

j_call: TRBJ2-7
v_call: TRBV6-6
d_call: NA
clone_size: many
cdr3_aa: CASSETGSYEQYF
cdr3_nt: TGTGCCAGCAGCGAAACAGGGTCCTACGAGCAGTACTTC

j_call: TRBJ2-7
v_call: TRBV5-1
d_call: TRBD2
clone_size: NA
cdr3_aa: CASSFSGGNYEQYF
cdr3_nt: TGCGCCAGCAGCTTTAGCGGGGGAAACTACGAGCAGTACTTC

j_call: TRBJ1-4
v_call: TRBV7-2
d_call: NA
clone_size: NA
cdr3_aa: CASSPTQGEKLFF
cdr3_nt: TGTGCCAGCAGCCCGACCCAAGGGGAAAAACTGTTTTTT

j_call: TRBJ2-1
v_call: TRBV7-9
d_call: TRBD2
clone_size: NA
cdr3_aa: CVGSGGSSYNEQFF
cdr3_nt: TGTGTTGGTAGCGGGGGGAGCTCCTACAATGAGCAGTTCTTC

j_call: TRBJ1-6
v_call: TRBV4-3
d_call: NA
clone_size: few
cdr3_aa: CASSQDSTQGRPNSPLHF
cdr3_nt: TGCGCCAGCAGCCAAGATAGCACCCAGGGACGGCCAAATTCACCCCTCCACTTT

j_call: TRBJ2-5
v_call: TRBV28
d_call: TRBD1
clone_size: NA
cdr3_aa: CASTLTGGAETQYF
cdr3_nt: TGTGCCAGCACCCTGACAGGGGGGGCAGAGACCCAGTACTTC

j_call: TRBJ2-3
v_call: TRBV5-1
d_call: TRBD1
clone_size: many
cdr3_aa: CASSPTGLTDTQYF
cdr3_nt: TGCGCCAGCAGCCCGACAGGGTTGACAGATACGCAGTATTTT

j_call: TRBJ2-2
v_call: TRBV7-9
d_call: TRBD2
clone_size: NA
cdr3_aa: CASSPPGLAANTGELFF
cdr3_nt: TGTGCCAGCAGCCCTCCTGGACTAGCCGCGAACACCGGGGAGCTGTTTTTT

j_call: TRBJ1-6
v_call: TRBV6-6
d_call: TRBD1
clone_size: few
cdr3_aa: CASNPTGANSPLHF
cdr3_nt: TGTGCCAGCAACCCGACAGGGGCTAATTCACCCCTCCACTTT

j_call: TRBJ2-2
v_call: TRBV5-6
d_call: TRBD1
clone_size: NA
cdr3_aa: CASSSTGAGELFF
cdr3_nt: TGTGCCAGCAGCTCGACAGGGGCCGGGGAGCTGTTTTTT

j_call: TRBJ2-7
v_call: TRBV5-1
d_call: TRBD1
clone_size: NA
cdr3_aa: CASSLAPGTVYEQYF
cdr3_nt: TGCGCCAGCAGCCTCGCCCCCGGGACAGTCTACGAGCAGTACTTC

j_call: TRBJ2-7
v_call: TRBV11-2
d_call: TRBD2
clone_size: NA
cdr3_aa: CASSLGGAGAYEQYF
cdr3_nt: TGTGCCAGCAGCTTAGGCGGCGCGGGGGCCTACGAGCAGTACTTC

j_call: TRBJ2-7
v_call: TRBV20-1
d_call: NA
clone_size: many
cdr3_aa: CSVRGDSYEQYF
cdr3_nt: TGCAGTGTAAGGGGGGACAGCTACGAGCAGTACTTC

j_call: TRBJ2-2
v_call: TRBV29-1
d_call: NA
clone_size: many
cdr3_aa: CSVGPGANTGELFF
cdr3_nt: TGCAGCGTTGGGCCGGGAGCTAACACCGGGGAGCTGTTTTTT

j_call: TRBJ2-7
v_call: TRBV20-1
d_call: TRBD2
clone_size: NA
cdr3_aa: CSAKTPPGLAGGTPYEQYF
cdr3_nt: TGCAGTGCTAAGACTCCCCCGGGACTAGCGGGAGGAACCCCCTACGAGCAGTACTTC

j_call: TRBJ2-7
v_call: TRBV27
d_call: NA
clone_size: NA
cdr3_aa: CASSSKILSREQYF
cdr3_nt: TGTGCCAGCAGTTCAAAGATCTTATCCCGGGAGCAGTACTTC

j_call: TRBJ2-4
v_call: TRBV6-2/TRBV6-3
d_call: NA
clone_size: NA
cdr3_aa: CASSYHSLILRQFKNIQYF
cdr3_nt: TGTGCCAGCAGTTACCACAGCCTCATTTTGAGGCAGTTCAAAAACATTCAGTACTTC

j_call: TRBJ1-2
v_call: TRBV28
d_call: NA
clone_size: NA
cdr3_aa: CASSSATWDIRAVGYTF
cdr3_nt: TGTGCCAGCAGTTCCGCTACCTGGGACATCCGGGCGGTGGGCTACACCTTC

j_call: TRBJ2-7
v_call: TRBV2
d_call: TRBD1
clone_size: many
cdr3_aa: CASSVSQGAAYEQYF
cdr3_nt: TGTGCCAGCAGTGTTTCACAGGGGGCAGCCTACGAGCAGTACTTC

j_call: TRBJ2-7
v_call: TRBV19
d_call: NA
clone_size: many
cdr3_aa: CASRKEGGPTTYEQYF
cdr3_nt: TGTGCCAGTAGAAAGGAAGGAGGCCCCACCACCTACGAGCAGTACTTC

j_call: TRBJ1-4
v_call: TRBV2
d_call: TRBD1
clone_size: NA
cdr3_aa: CASSRTGVSEKLFF
cdr3_nt: TGTGCCAGCAGTAGGACAGGGGTTTCCGAAAAACTGTTTTTT